This T cell receptor beta chain was captured in a study of Graves' ophthalmopathy and Graves' hyperthyroidism. Study results and limitations: Ophthalmopathy progression predictions by the model showed about 79% specificity and over 60% sensitivity. Most thyroid clonotypes with frequency above 0.001 were detected in blood too.

This clonotype was recorded many times. Its antigen is not identified. Germline V CDR1 and CDR2: MNHNS, SASEGT. The CDR3 is made up of 13 amino acids. Trimming removed 2 bases from V and 0 bases from J, with 5 bases in between. Beta-chain TCR CDR3 regions were amplified from RNA transcripts. Amplification began with first-round RT-PCR using HTBI primers, then second-round multiplex PCR was performed. TCRdb redid the calling of the multiplex PCR reads with MiXCR, one entry per CDR3 protein. The sample lists approximately 480,000 distinct CDR3 sequences, about an eighth occurring once. Material for sequencing was blood. The chain recombines TRBV6-1 with TRBJ2-7; D is ambiguous. This sequence originates from a woman in her twenties or thirties with Graves' ophthalmopathy. The CDR3 nucleotides read TGTGCCAGCAGTGAATCCCTCTCCTACGAGCAGTACTTC. Translated, it gives CASSESLSYEQYF.